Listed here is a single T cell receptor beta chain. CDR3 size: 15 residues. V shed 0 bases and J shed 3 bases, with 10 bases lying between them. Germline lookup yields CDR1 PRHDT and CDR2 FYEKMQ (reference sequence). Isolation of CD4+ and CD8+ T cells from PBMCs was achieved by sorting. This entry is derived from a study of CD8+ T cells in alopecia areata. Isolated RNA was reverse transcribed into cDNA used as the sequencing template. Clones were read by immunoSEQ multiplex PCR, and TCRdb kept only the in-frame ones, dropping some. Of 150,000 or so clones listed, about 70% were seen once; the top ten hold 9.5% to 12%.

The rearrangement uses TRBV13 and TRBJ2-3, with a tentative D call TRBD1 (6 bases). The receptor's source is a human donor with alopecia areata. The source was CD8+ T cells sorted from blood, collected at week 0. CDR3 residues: CASSLGQGKTDTQYF. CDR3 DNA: TGTGCCAGCAGCTTAGGACAGGGTAAAACAGATACGCAGTATTTT.